This is a list of T cell receptor beta chains from one sample in a study of T-cell reconstitution after alpha-beta-depleted transplantation in children. TCRdb re-derived calls from the PCR reads in MiXCR, one entry per CDR3 protein. Here the sample spans about 210,000 distinct CDR3 sequences, approximately 19% being singletons. The sequenced sample was PBMCs, mostly from graft donor cells, obtained 360 days after TCRalphabeta/CD19-depleted stem cell transplant. The receptors here all came from a male patient aged 2 to 9 who had a stem cell transplant for acute lymphoblastic leukemia, so the T cells may come from the graft donor. The CDR3 runs from the conserved cysteine through the conserved F or W. A D gene is named only where the DNA matches it firmly. Clone size is given for some rows only: seen once, a few or many times, or a class if the clone is expanded.

v_gene	abundance	d_gene	j_gene	CDR3nt	CDR3aa
TRBV10-2	.	.	TRBJ2-5	TGCGCCAGCAGTGAGATCAGTGAAGAGACCCAGTACTTC	CASSEISEETQYF
TRBV12-3/TRBV12-4	.	TRBD1	TRBJ1-1	TGTGCCAGCAGCCCCCAGGGGGTGGGGAACACTGAAGCTTTCTTT	CASSPQGVGNTEAFF
TRBV28	few	TRBD1	TRBJ2-7	TGTGCCAGCAGTTCCGGACAGGGGGGAAGGTACGAGCAGTACTTC	CASSSGQGGRYEQYF
TRBV21-1	few	.	TRBJ2-3	TGTGCCAGCAGCGCCGATACGGACCGATCTAGCACAGATACGCAGTATTTT	CASSADTDRSSTDTQYF
TRBV21-1	few	.	TRBJ2-6	TGTGCCAGCAGCAAACTTGCAGGGGGCCTCTCTGGGGCCAACGTCCTGACTTTC	CASSKLAGGLSGANVLTF
TRBV6-2/TRBV6-3	many	.	TRBJ2-2	TGTGCCAGCAGTTACAAGGGCAGCGGGGAGCTGTTTTTT	CASSYKGSGELFF
TRBV29-1	.	.	TRBJ2-3	TGCAGCGTTGTCAGGGGTGGCACAGATACGCAGTATTTT	CSVVRGGTDTQYF
TRBV28	few	.	TRBJ2-7	TGTGCCAGCTGGGGCGGCCATCCCTACGAGCAGTACTTC	CASWGGHPYEQYF
TRBV3-1	few	TRBD1	TRBJ2-7	TGTGCCAGCAGCGACAGGGGGCGCCGGTACGAGCAGTACTTC	CASSDRGRRYEQYF
TRBV6-2/TRBV6-3	few	.	TRBJ2-7	TGTGCCAGCGGTCAGGGTGGCTACGAGCAGTACTTC	CASGQGGYEQYF
TRBV5-6	many	.	TRBJ1-2	TGTGCCAGCAGCTTGGAGGCGTGGGGAAGGGGCTACACCTTC	CASSLEAWGRGYTF
TRBV4-2	.	TRBD1	TRBJ2-7	TGTGCCAGCAGCCAAGATCTGGAGACAGGGAATTCTGTAGGCCTACTCAAGTACTACGAGCAGTACTTC	CASSQDLETGNSVGLLKYYEQYF
TRBV29-1	.	TRBD1	TRBJ2-5	TGCAGCATCGATGAACTACAGGGGGTTGTTGAGACCCAGTACTTC	CSIDELQGVVETQYF
TRBV20-1	.	TRBD2	TRBJ2-7	TGCAGTGCTAGAGCCCCGTTCCTAGCGGGGGGAGTTCACGAGCAGTACTTC	CSARAPFLAGGVHEQYF
TRBV30	.	TRBD1	TRBJ2-2	TGTGCCTGGAGCCGACAGGGGCGCACCGGGGAGCTGTTTTTT	CAWSRQGRTGELFF
TRBV27	few	.	TRBJ2-3	TGTGCCAGCGCTTATTCCTACTGGGACAAAAGGGGCGCAGATACGCAGTATTTT	CASAYSYWDKRGADTQYF
TRBV18	.	.	TRBJ1-5	TGTGCCAGCTCACCGAGTCCGCCGGGGGATCAGCCCCAGCATTTT	CASSPSPPGDQPQHF